The TCR beta chain described here comes from a study of cytomegalovirus exposure and HLA in healthy donors. Findings of the study overall: In a later analysis, specific HLA alleles were associated with 15,000 to 20,000 TCR beta sequences at a 0.05 false discovery rate. A later analysis appeared to link common viral pathogens to several of the most significant clusters.

PCR involved 60 Vbeta and 13 Jbeta primers. Assay used: immunoSEQ multiplex PCR; TCRdb lists only in-frame clones, some missing. This table lists over 150,000 clones. A word on this clone: Its antigen is undetermined.

The source of this sequence is a boy aged 5-17 years in good health and CMV-seronegative. Material for sequencing was PBMCs.

CDR3 sequence reads: CASRYRDPSSYNEQFF. The CDR3 region has the DNA TGTGCCAGCAGATACAGGGACCCGAGCTCCTACAATGAGCAGTTCTTC. The chain has TRBV28 and TRBJ2-1; possibly TRBD1 for D (6 bases). CDR3 length: 16 residues. Germline CDR1 MDHEN, CDR2 SYDVKM. Trimming took 6 bases from V and 0 from J, leaving 15 bases between them.